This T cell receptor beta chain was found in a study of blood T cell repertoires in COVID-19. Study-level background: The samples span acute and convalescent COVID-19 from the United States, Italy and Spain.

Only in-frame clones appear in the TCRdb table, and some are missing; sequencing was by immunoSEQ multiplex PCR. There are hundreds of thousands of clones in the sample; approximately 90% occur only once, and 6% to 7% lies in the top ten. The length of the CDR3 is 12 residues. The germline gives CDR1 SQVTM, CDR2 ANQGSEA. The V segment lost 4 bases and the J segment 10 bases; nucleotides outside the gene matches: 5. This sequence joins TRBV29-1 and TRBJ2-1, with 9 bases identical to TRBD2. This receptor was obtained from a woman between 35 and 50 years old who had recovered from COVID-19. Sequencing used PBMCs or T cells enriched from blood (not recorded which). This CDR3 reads CSVVLAGLEQFF. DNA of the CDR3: TGCAGCGTTGTACTAGCGGGCCTAGAGCAGTTCTTC.